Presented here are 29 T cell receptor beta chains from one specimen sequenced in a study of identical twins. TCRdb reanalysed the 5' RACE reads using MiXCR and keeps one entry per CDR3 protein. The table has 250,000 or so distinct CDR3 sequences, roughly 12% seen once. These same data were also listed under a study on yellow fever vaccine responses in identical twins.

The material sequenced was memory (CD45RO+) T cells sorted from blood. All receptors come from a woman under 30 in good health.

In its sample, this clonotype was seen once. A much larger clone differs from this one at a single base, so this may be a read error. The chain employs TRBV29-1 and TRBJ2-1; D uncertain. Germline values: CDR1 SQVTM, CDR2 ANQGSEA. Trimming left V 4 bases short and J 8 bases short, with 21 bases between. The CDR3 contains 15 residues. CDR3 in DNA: TGCAGCGTTGTTGGCGGCCTAAACTCCCCCGATGAGCAGTTCTTC. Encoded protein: CSVVGGLNSPDEQFF.

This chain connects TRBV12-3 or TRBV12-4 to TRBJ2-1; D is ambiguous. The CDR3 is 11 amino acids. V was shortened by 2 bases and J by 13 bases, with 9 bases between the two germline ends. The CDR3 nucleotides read TGTGCCAGCAGTTTAAAGTCTAGTCAGTTCTTC. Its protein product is CASSLKSSQFF.

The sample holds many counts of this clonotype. Here the CDR3 reads CASRQAESSAQYF. In nucleotides, the CDR3 is TGTGCCAGCAGGCAGGCTGAGTCTTCGGCCCAGTACTTC. The V and J genes are TRBV3-1 and TRBJ2-5; D remains unclear. Trimming left V 6 bases short and J 9 bases short, with 17 bases between. There are 13 residues in the CDR3. The germline gives CDR1 LGHDT, CDR2 YNNKEL (reference sequence).

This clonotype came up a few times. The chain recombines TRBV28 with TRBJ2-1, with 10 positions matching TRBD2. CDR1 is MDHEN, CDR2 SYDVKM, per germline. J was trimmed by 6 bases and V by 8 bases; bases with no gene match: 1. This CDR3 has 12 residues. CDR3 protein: CASLAGANEQFF. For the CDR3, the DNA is TGTGCCAGCCTAGCGGGAGCCAATGAGCAGTTCTTC.

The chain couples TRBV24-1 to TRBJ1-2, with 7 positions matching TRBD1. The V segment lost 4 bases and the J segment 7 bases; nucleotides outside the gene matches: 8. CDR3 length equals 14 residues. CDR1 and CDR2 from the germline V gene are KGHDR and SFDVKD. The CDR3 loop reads CATSESDREGGYTF. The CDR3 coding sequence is TGTGCCACCAGTGAATCTGACAGGGAGGGTGGCTACACCTTC.

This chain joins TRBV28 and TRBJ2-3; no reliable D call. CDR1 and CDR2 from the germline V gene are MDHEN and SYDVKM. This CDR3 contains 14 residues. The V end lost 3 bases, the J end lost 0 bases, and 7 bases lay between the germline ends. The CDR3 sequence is CASSFSASTDTQYF. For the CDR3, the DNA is TGTGCCAGCAGTTTTTCCGCTAGCACAGATACGCAGTATTTT. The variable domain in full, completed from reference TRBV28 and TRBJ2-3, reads DVKVTQSSRYLVKRTGEKVFLECVQDMDHENMFWYRQDPGLGLRLIYFSYDVKMKEKGDIPEGYSVSREKKERFSLILESASTNQTSMYLCASSFSASTDTQYFGPGTRLTVL.

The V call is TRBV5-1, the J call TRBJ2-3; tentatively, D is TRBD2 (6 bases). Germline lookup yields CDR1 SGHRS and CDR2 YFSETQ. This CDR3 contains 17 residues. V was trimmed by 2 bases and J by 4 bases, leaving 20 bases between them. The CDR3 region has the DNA TGCGCCAGCAGCTTAGGCTCGAGCGGGTCTCGGGCAGATACGCAGTATTTT. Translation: CASSLGSSGSRADTQYF.

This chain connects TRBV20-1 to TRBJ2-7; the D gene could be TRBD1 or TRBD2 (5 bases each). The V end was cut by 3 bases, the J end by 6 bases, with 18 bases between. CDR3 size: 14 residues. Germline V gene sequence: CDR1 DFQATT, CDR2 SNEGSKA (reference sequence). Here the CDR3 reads CSARTHGTGSEQYF. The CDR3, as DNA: TGCAGTGCTAGGACCCATGGGACGGGGTCCGAGCAGTACTTC.

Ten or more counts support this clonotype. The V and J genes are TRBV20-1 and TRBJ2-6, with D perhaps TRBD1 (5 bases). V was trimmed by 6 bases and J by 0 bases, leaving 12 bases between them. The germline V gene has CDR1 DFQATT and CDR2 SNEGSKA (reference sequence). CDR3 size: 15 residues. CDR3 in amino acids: CSAHRQSSGANVLTF. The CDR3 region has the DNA TGCAGTGCCCACAGACAGAGCTCTGGGGCCAACGTCCTGACTTTC.

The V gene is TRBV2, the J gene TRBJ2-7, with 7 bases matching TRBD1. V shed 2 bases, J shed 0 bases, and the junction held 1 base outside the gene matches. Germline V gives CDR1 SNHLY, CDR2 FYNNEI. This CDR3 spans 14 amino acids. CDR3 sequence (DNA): TGTGCCAGCAGTGAACGGGACAGCTCCTACGAGCAGTACTTC. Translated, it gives CASSERDSSYEQYF.

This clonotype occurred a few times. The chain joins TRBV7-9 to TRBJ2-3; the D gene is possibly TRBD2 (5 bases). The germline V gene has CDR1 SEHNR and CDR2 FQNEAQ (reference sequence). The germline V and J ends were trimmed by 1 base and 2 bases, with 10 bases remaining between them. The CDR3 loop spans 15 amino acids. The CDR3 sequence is CASSLVASPTDTQYF. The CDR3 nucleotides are TGTGCCAGCAGCTTAGTGGCTAGCCCCACAGATACGCAGTATTTT. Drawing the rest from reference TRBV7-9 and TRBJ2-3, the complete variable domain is DTGVSQNPRHKITKRGQNVTFRCDPISEHNRLYWYRQTLGQGPEFLTYFQNEAQLEKSRLLSDRFSAERPKGSFSTLEIQRTEQGDSAMYLCASSLVASPTDTQYFGPGTRLTVL.

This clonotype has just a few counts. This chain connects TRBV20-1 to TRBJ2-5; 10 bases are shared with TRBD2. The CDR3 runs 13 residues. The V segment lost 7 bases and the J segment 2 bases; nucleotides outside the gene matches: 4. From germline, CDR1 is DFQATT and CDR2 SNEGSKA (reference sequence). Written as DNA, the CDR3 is TGCAGTGAAAGCGGGAGGGTACAAGAGACCCAGTACTTC. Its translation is CSESGRVQETQYF.

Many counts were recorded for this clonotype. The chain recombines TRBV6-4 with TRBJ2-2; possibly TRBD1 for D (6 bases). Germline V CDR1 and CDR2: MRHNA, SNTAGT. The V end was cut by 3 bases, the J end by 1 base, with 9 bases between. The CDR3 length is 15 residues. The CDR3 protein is CASSEGHQNTGELFF. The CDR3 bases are TGTGCCAGCAGTGAGGGACACCAGAACACCGGGGAGCTGTTTTTT.

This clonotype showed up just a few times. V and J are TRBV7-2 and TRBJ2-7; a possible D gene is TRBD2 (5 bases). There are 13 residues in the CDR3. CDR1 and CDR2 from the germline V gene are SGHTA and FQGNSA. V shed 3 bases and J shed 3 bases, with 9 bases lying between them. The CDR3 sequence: CASSFGINYEQYF. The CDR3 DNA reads TGTGCCAGCAGCTTCGGGATTAACTACGAGCAGTACTTC.

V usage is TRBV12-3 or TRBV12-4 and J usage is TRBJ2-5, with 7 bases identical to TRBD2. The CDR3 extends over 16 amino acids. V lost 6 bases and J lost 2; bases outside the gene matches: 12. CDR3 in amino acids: CASSLNTGGLQETQYF. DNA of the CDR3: TGTGCCAGCAGCTTAAATACGGGGGGACTACAAGAGACCCAGTACTTC.

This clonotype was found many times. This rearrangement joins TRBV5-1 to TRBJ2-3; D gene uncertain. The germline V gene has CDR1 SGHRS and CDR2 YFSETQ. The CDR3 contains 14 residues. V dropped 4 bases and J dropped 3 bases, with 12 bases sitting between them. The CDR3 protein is CASSPDVGTDTQYF. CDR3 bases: TGCGCCAGCAGCCCTGACGTTGGAACAGATACGCAGTATTTT.

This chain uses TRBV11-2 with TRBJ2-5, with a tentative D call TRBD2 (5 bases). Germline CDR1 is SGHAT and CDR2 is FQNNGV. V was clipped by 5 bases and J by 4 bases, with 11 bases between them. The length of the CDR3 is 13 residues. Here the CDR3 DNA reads TGTGCCAGCAGCGCCGGGCGGGTAGAGACCCAGTACTTC. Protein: CASSAGRVETQYF.

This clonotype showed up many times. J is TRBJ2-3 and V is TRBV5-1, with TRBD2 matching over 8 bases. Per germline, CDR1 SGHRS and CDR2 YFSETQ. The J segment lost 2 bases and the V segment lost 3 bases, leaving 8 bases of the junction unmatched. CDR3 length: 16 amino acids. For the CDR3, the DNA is TGCGCCAGCAGCTCGGGACTAGATAGAATCACAGATACGCAGTATTTT. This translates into CASSSGLDRITDTQYF.

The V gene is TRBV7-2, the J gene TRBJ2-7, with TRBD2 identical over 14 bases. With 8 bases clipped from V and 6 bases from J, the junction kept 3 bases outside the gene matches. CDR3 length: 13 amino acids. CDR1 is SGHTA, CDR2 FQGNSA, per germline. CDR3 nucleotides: TGTGCCAGCGGAGGACTAGCGGGAGGCGAGCAGTACTTC. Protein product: CASGGLAGGEQYF.

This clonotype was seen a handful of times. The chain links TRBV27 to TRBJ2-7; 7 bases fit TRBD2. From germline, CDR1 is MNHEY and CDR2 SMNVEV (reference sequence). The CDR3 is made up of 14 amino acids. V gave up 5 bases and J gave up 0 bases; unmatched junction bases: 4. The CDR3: CASSLRTSSYEQYF. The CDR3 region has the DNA TGTGCCAGCAGTCTCAGGACTAGCTCCTACGAGCAGTACTTC.

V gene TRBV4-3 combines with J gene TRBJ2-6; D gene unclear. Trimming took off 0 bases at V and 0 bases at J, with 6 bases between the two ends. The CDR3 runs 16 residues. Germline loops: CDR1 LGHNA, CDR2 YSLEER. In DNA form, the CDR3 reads TGCGCCAGCAGCCAAGATAGGGACTCTGGGGCCAACGTCCTGACTTTC. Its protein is CASSQDRDSGANVLTF.

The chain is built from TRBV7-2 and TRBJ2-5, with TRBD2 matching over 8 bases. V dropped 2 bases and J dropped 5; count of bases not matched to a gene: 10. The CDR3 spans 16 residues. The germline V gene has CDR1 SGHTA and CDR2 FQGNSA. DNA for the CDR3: TGTGCCAGCAGCTTAAAGAGAGCGGGAGCGGGGGAGACCCAGTACTTC. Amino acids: CASSLKRAGAGETQYF. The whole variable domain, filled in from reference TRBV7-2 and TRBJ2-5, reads GAGVSQSPSNKVTEKGKDVELRCDPISGHTALYWYRQSLGQGLEFLIYFQGNSAPDKSGLPSDRFSAERTGGSVSTLTIQRTQQEDSAVYLCASSLKRAGAGETQYFGPGTRLLVL.

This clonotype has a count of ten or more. The CDR3 loop reads CSASLQETQYF. The CDR3 DNA reads TGCAGTGCTAGCTTACAAGAGACCCAGTACTTC. The genes are TRBV20-1 and TRBJ2-5; D is uncertain. Trimming stripped 3 bases from V and 2 bases from J, with 4 bases between. CDR3 length: 11 residues. Looked up from germline, CDR1 is DFQATT and CDR2 is SNEGSKA (reference sequence).

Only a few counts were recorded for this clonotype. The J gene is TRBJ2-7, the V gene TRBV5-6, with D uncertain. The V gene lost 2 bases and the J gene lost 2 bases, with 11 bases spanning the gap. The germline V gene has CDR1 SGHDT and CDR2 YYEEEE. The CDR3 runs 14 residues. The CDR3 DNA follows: TGTGCCAGCAGCTTAGACGTCCGGACCTACGAGCAGTACTTC. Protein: CASSLDVRTYEQYF.

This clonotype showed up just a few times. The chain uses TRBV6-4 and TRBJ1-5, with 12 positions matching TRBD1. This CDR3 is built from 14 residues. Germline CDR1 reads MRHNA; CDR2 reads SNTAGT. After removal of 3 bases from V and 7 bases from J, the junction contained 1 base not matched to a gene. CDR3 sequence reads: CASSEGTGGQPQHF. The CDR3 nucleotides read TGTGCCAGCAGTGAGGGGACAGGGGGCCAGCCCCAGCATTTT.

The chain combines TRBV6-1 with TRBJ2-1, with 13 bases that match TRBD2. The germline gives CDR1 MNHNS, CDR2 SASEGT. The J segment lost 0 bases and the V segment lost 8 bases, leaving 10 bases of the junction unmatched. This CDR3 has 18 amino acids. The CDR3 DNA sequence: TGTGCCAGCCGGACCGGGACTAGCGGGGTTAGCTCCTACAATGAGCAGTTCTTC. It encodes CASRTGTSGVSSYNEQFF.

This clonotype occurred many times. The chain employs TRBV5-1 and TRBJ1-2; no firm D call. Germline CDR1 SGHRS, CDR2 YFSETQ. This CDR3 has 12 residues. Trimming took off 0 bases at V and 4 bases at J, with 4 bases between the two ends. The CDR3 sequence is CASSLDSYGYTF. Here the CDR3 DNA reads TGCGCCAGCAGCTTGGACAGCTATGGCTACACCTTC.

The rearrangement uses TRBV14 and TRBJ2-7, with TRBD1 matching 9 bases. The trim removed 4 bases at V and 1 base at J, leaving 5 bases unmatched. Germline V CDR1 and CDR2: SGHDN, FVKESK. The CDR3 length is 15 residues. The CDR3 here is CASSRGQGPSYEQYF. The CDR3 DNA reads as TGTGCCAGCAGCCGGGGACAGGGACCTTCCTACGAGCAGTACTTC.

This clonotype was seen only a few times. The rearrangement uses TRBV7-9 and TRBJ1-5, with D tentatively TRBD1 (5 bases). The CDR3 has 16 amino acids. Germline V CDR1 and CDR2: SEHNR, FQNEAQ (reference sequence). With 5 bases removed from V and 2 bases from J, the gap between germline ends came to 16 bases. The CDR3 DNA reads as TGTGCCAGCAGCCCCGAAGGGGCTGTGGGCAATCAGCCCCAGCATTTT. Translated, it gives CASSPEGAVGNQPQHF. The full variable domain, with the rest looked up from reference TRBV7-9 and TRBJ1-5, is DTGVSQNPRHKITKRGQNVTFRCDPISEHNRLYWYRQTLGQGPEFLTYFQNEAQLEKSRLLSDRFSAERPKGSFSTLEIQRTEQGDSAMYLCASSPEGAVGNQPQHFGDGTRLSIL.